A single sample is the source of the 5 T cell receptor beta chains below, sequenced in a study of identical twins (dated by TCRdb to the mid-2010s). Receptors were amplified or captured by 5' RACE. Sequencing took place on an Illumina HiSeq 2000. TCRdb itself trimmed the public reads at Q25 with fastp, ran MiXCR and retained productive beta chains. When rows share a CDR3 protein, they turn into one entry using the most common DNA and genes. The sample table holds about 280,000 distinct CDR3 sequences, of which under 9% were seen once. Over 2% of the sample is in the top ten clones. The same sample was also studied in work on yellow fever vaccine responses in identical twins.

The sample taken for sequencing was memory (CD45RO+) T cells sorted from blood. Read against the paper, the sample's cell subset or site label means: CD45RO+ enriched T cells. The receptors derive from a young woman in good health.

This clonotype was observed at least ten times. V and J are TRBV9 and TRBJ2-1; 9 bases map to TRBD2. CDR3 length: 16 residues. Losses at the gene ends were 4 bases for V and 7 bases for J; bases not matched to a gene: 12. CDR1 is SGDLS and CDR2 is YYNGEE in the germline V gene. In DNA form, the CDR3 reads TGTGCCAGCAGCTACGCCGTGGCTAGCGGGAAAAATGAGCAGTTCTTC. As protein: CASSYAVASGKNEQFF.

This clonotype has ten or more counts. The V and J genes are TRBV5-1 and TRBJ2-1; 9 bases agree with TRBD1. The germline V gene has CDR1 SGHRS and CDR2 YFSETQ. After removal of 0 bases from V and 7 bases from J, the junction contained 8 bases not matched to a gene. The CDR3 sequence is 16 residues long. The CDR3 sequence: CASSLALGQGANEQFF. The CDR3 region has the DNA TGCGCCAGCAGCTTGGCCCTGGGACAGGGCGCGAATGAGCAGTTCTTC.

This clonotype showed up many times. The CDR3 sequence is CASSRSGGSNYGYTF. The CDR3 DNA reads TGTGCCAGCAGTCGATCAGGGGGCTCTAACTATGGCTACACCTTC. V is TRBV12-3 or TRBV12-4 and J is TRBJ1-2; 8 bases are shared with TRBD1. J was trimmed by 0 bases and V by 5 bases; bases with no gene match: 5. The CDR3 contains 15 residues.

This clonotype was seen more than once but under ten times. The CDR3 is CATSPGQAPEKLFF. The CDR3 DNA follows: TGTGCCACCAGTCCGGGACAGGCCCCTGAAAAACTGTTTTTT. This chain uses TRBV24-1 with TRBJ1-4; 8 bases line up with TRBD1. The trim removed 6 bases at V and 7 bases at J, leaving 6 bases unmatched. CDR3 size: 14 residues. Looked up from germline, CDR1 is KGHDR and CDR2 is SFDVKD.

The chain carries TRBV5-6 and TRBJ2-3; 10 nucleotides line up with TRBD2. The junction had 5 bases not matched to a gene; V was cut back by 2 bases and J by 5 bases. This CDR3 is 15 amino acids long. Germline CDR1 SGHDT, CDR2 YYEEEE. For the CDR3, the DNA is TGTGCCAGCAGCTTTAGACTAGCGGGCGGAGATACGCAGTATTTT. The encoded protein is CASSFRLAGGDTQYF.